This is a list of T cell receptor beta chains from one sample in a study of metastatic and nonmetastatic thyroid tumors. TCRdb re-clonotyped the PCR reads via MiXCR. The sample yields tens of thousands of clones, 13% seen once. The sequenced sample was blood. These receptors originate from a female donor with papillary thyroid cancer or a benign thyroid nodule (not recorded which). Some clones in this sample may be carry-over from other donors' samples. Each CDR3 is given with its conserved first and last residue. The order of the fields is D gene, clone size, J gene, V gene, CDR3 DNA, CDR3 protein. D genes are given only for firm matches. Clone size is not always given. Where it is, it says once, few, many or a class for expanded clones.

>NA|many|TRBJ1-6|TRBV27
TGTGCCAGCGGCAACAGGGAGAGCTCCTATAATTCACCCCTCCACTTT
CASGNRESSYNSPLHF
>NA|few|TRBJ1-2|TRBV2
TGTGCCAGCATCACATGGGGGTCCGCTGGCTACACCTTC
CASITWGSAGYTF
>NA|NA|TRBJ2-7|TRBV6-1
TGTGCCAGCAGGGGCCCGTATGAGGGGCGGTCCTACGAGCAGTACTTC
CASRGPYEGRSYEQYF
>NA|many|TRBJ2-3|TRBV2
TGTGCCAGCAGTCGGGTGTGGAGAACAGATACGCAGTATTTT
CASSRVWRTDTQYF
>TRBD1|NA|TRBJ1-2|TRBV9
TGTGCCAGCAGCTATGAGGGACAGGGAGGTAGTGGCTACACCTTC
CASSYEGQGGSGYTF
>NA|many|TRBJ2-1|TRBV5-1
TGCGCCAGCAGCTTGGAGGTGAACAATGAGCAGTTCTTC
CASSLEVNNEQFF
>NA|many|TRBJ2-3|TRBV6-2/TRBV6-3
TGTGCCAGCAGTTACTCGCCAGCGTCGGGCACAGATACGCAGTATTTT
CASSYSPASGTDTQYF
>TRBD2|many|TRBJ2-1|TRBV6-1
TGTGCCAGCAGGCCCCCGGTGGCTAGCGGGAGGACTCACTTC
CASRPPVASGRTHF
>TRBD1|many|TRBJ1-3|TRBV7-9
TGTGCCAGCAGCTCCCGGCAGGGGGATGGAAACACCATATATTTT
CASSSRQGDGNTIYF
>TRBD2|many|TRBJ2-7|TRBV27
TGTGCCAGCAGTTTATTAGCGGGCGACTTCTCCTACGAGCAGTACTTC
CASSLLAGDFSYEQYF
>NA|many|TRBJ2-3|TRBV7-2
TGTGCCAGCAGCCCGAGCGTAGCTAGCACAGATACGCAGTATTTT
CASSPSVASTDTQYF
>NA|NA|TRBJ1-1|TRBV5-1
TGCGCCAGCAGCTTGGAACAGGGTTGGACTGAAGCTTTCTTT
CASSLEQGWTEAFF
>NA|NA|TRBJ1-5|TRBV7-6
TGTGCCAGCAGCCCCCGGTTTGGAGATCAGCCCCAGCATTTT
CASSPRFGDQPQHF
>TRBD2|NA|TRBJ2-5|TRBV14
TGTGCCAGCAGCCACAGCGGGACTAGGGTTTCTGAGACCCAGTACTTC
CASSHSGTRVSETQYF
>NA|few|TRBJ1-1|TRBV28
TGTGCCAGCAGTTTAGGGACCCCCGGGGTTACTGAAGCTTTCTTT
CASSLGTPGVTEAFF
>NA|many|TRBJ2-1|TRBV3-1
TGTGCCAGCAGCCAGGTCCACTCTGAGCAGTTCTTC
CASSQVHSEQFF
>NA|many|TRBJ2-3|TRBV20-1
TGCAGTTCACGGGACCCTCGAATTACAGATACGCAGTATTTT
CSSRDPRITDTQYF
>TRBD2|many|TRBJ2-5|TRBV7-8
TGTGCCAGCAGCCCAACTAGCGGACAAGAGACCCAGTACTTC
CASSPTSGQETQYF
>NA|many|TRBJ2-3|TRBV18
TGTGCCAGCTCACCGGCTAGCGAGGATACGCAGTATTTT
CASSPASEDTQYF
>NA|many|TRBJ2-1|TRBV9
TGTGCCAGCAGCTGGGAGAGTAGGGATTACAATGAGCAGTTCTTC
CASSWESRDYNEQFF
>NA|few|TRBJ1-5|TRBV27
TGTGCCAGCAGTTTTCAGGGGCTTCAGCCCCAGCATTTT
CASSFQGLQPQHF
>TRBD2|many|TRBJ2-1|TRBV20-1
TGCAGTGCTAGAGATCGGGTTAGCGGGAGATCAGGATCCTACAATGAGCAGTTCTTC
CSARDRVSGRSGSYNEQFF
>NA|many|TRBJ1-5|TRBV19
TGTGCCAGTATATCAGGACAACACAATCAGCCCCAGCATTTT
CASISGQHNQPQHF
>NA|many|TRBJ1-6|TRBV25-1
TGTGCCAGCGAAGGTGGTACCGGGACGTCTCCTTCACCCCTCCACTTT
CASEGGTGTSPSPLHF
>NA|many|TRBJ2-7|TRBV28
TGTGCCCCTCTGGCCGGGGGTGAGCCACTCCCCTACGAGCAGTACTTC
CAPLAGGEPLPYEQYF
>NA|few|TRBJ2-7|TRBV28
TGTGCCAGCAGTCTATATGGGGGCTCCTACGAGCAGTACTTC
CASSLYGGSYEQYF
>NA|medium-sized|TRBJ1-6|TRBV3-1
TGTGCCAGCAGCCAAAAGCCCCCTCGGGTGTCACCCCTCCACTTT
CASSQKPPRVSPLHF
>TRBD1|NA|TRBJ2-7|TRBV5-1
TGCGCCAGCAGCTTTCCTGGGACAGGGTATGAGAGGGTCGAGCAGTACTTC
CASSFPGTGYERVEQYF
>TRBD2|many|TRBJ2-3|TRBV9
TGTGCCAGCAGCGCCCGGGAGGGGACAGATACGCAGTATTTT
CASSAREGTDTQYF
>NA|NA|TRBJ2-7|TRBV28
TGTGCCAGCAGTTTCGACCGCTACGAGCAGTACTTC
CASSFDRYEQYF
>TRBD2|many|TRBJ2-1|TRBV7-4
TGTGCCAGCAGCTTTGGGGGACTAGCGGGACAGCGCTCCTACAATGAGCAGTTCTTC
CASSFGGLAGQRSYNEQFF
>NA|many|TRBJ2-3|TRBV10-1
TGCGCCAGCAGTGAGGGTGGTTCCACAGATACGCAGTATTTT
CASSEGGSTDTQYF
>NA|NA|TRBJ1-1|TRBV4-1
TGCGCCAGCAGCCAAGATTCAGGGAACACTGAAGCTTTCTTT
CASSQDSGNTEAFF
>NA|NA|TRBJ2-1|TRBV10-1
TGCGCCAGCCGAAGAGGACAGATGTACAATGAGCAGTTCTTC
CASRRGQMYNEQFF
>NA|many|TRBJ1-3|TRBV20-1
TGCAGTGCTGGAGACAGGACCTCTGGAAACACCATATATTTT
CSAGDRTSGNTIYF
>TRBD2|NA|TRBJ2-5|TRBV9
TGTGCCAGCAGCGTAGCAGCGGGGGGATCCCTCCAAGAGACCCAGTACTTC
CASSVAAGGSLQETQYF
>NA|many|TRBJ2-3|TRBV2
TGTGCCAGCCGGCGGGGCACAGATACGCAGTATTTT
CASRRGTDTQYF
>NA|NA|TRBJ1-6|TRBV7-9
TGTGCCAGCAGCTTAGTTCGGGGGGATTCACCCCTCCACTTT
CASSLVRGDSPLHF
>TRBD2|few|TRBJ2-1|TRBV6-1
TGTGCCAGCAGAGGACTAGCGGGAGTGAGTGGCGATGAGCAGTTCTTC
CASRGLAGVSGDEQFF
>NA|many|TRBJ2-1|TRBV7-9
TGTGCCAGCAGCCCAACACGATCAACCTACAATGAGCAGTTCTTC
CASSPTRSTYNEQFF
>TRBD1|few|TRBJ1-6|TRBV2
TGTGCCAGCATAAAGGGGGCTTATAATTCACCCCTCCACTTT
CASIKGAYNSPLHF